This entry features one T cell receptor (beta chain) sequence. Its antigen remains unidentified. The sample is drawn from a study of cytomegalovirus exposure and HLA in healthy donors. Study outcomes and limitations: Differences between HLA loci emerged in a later analysis of TCR association rates, with DRB1 most and HLA-C fewest. As was reported, the classifier diagnosed cytomegalovirus status with high specificity and sensitivity. The availability of immune exposure information extended only to CMV serostatus. Prior analysis indicated that the majority of TCR beta V segments exhibited productivity approximately 87% or approximately 30% of the time.

PCR primers comprised 60 Vbeta and 13 Jbeta primers. Libraries were prepared by immunoSEQ multiplex PCR; TCRdb keeps only in-frame clonotypes and omits some of them. The table records about 160,000 clones, approximately 75% of them present only once. Trimming removed 7 bases from V and 4 bases from J, with 8 bases in between. CDR3 length equals 11 residues. Germline-derived CDR1 and CDR2 are SEHNR and FQNEAQ (reference sequence). The genes are TRBV7-9 and TRBJ2-7; weak D call: TRBD2 (6 bases). The source material was PBMCs. The clonotype was recovered from a man aged 25 to 45 in good health and CMV-seropositive. DNA of the CDR3: TGTGCCAGCACTGGAGGGTACGAGCAGTACTTC. Translation: CASTGGYEQYF.